The 8 T cell receptor beta chains below all came from one sample that was sequenced in a study of T cell responses to AZD1222 COVID-19 vaccine. The protocol was immunoSEQ multiplex PCR, while the TCRdb copy is restricted to in-frame clones and leaves out a portion. The sample carries under 100,000 clones, approximately 88% recorded once. The sequencing here drew on peripheral blood, taken on day 0 of AZD1222 vaccination. All receptors derive from an adult in good health.

V usage is TRBV7-9 and J usage is TRBJ1-2, with D possibly TRBD1 on 5 matching bases. The germline V and J ends were trimmed by 3 bases and 3 bases, with 5 bases remaining between them. The germline V gene encodes CDR1 SEHNR and CDR2 FQNEAQ (reference sequence). CDR3 length: 12 residues. CDR3 loop: CASSLTDYGYTF. DNA of the CDR3: TGTGCCAGCAGCTTGACAGACTATGGCTACACCTTC.

The rearrangement uses TRBV29-1 and TRBJ2-5, with 12 bases that match TRBD2. The V gene's germline CDR1 is SQVTM and CDR2 ANQGSEA. The trim removed 8 bases at V and 3 bases at J, leaving 4 bases unmatched. This CDR3 spans 13 amino acids. The CDR3 DNA is TGCAGCTTAGGACTAGCGGGAAAAGAGACCCAGTACTTC. It encodes CSLGLAGKETQYF.

This clone was detected only a few times. The chain is built from TRBV29-1 and TRBJ1-1; no reliable D call. Deletions cut 5 bases from V and 1 base from J, with 5 bases between. Germline CDR1 is SQVTM and CDR2 is ANQGSEA. This CDR3 is built from 11 residues. The CDR3 sequence is CSVLRNTEAFF. Written as DNA, the CDR3 is TGCAGCGTTCTCAGGAACACTGAAGCTTTCTTT.

The chain is built from TRBV9 and TRBJ2-1; 9 positions match TRBD2. Germline CDR1 is SGDLS and CDR2 is YYNGEE. This CDR3 spans 16 amino acids. After removal of 0 bases from V and 1 base from J, the junction contained 2 bases not matched to a gene. This CDR3 is CASSVGLAGSYNEQFF. The CDR3 nucleotides read TGTGCCAGCAGCGTAGGGCTAGCGGGATCCTACAATGAGCAGTTCTTC.

The gene calls are TRBV5-1 and TRBJ2-7; D is ambiguous. Trimming took off 4 bases at V and 6 bases at J, with 17 bases between the two ends. Germline CDR1 reads SGHRS; CDR2 reads YFSETQ. The CDR3 loop spans 14 amino acids. CDR3 nucleotide sequence: TGCGCCAGCAGCCTGAGCGTGGGGATGGGCGAGCAGTACTTC. The encoded protein is CASSLSVGMGEQYF.

J is TRBJ1-5 and V is TRBV30, with a tentative D call TRBD1 (6 bases). The CDR3 spans 15 residues. CDR1 and CDR2 (germline): GTSNPN, SVGIG (reference sequence). Trimming removed 0 bases at V and 2 bases at J, with 11 bases between. CDR3 DNA sequence: TGTGCCTGGAGTGTTGGCAGGGGAGGCAATCAGCCCCAGCATTTT. This gives the protein CAWSVGRGGNQPQHF.

This chain joins TRBV30 and TRBJ2-7; TRBD2 might be the D (6 bases). The CDR3 is 14 residues long. Germline V lookup: CDR1 GTSNPN, CDR2 SVGIG (reference sequence). V was clipped by 0 bases and J by 2 bases, with 11 bases between them. The CDR3, as DNA: TGTGCCTGGAGTGTGGGGACTCTCCCCTACGAGCAGTACTTC. As protein: CAWSVGTLPYEQYF.

The V and J genes are TRBV2 and TRBJ1-3; D not certain. Germline V lookup: CDR1 SNHLY, CDR2 FYNNEI. The V end lost 4 bases, the J end lost 0 bases, and 7 bases lay between the germline ends. This CDR3 region has 14 residues. CDR3 in amino acids: CASSVERSGNTIYF. CDR3 DNA: TGTGCCAGCAGTGTAGAACGCTCTGGAAACACCATATATTTT.